One and the same sample provided the 15 T cell receptor beta chains below, sequenced in a study of blood T cell repertoires in COVID-19. Generated by immunoSEQ multiplex PCR, the TCRdb table keeps only in-frame clones and is missing some. The data contain some 150,000 clones, 91% of them singletons. The sequenced sample was peripheral blood. The receptors come from a man aged 50-59 years with acute or convalescent COVID-19.

The rearrangement joins TRBV7-2 to TRBJ2-4; D gene unclear. This CDR3 spans 15 amino acids. V lost 1 base, J lost 0 bases, and 7 bases lay in between. Looked up from germline, CDR1 is SGHTA and CDR2 is FQGNSA. CDR3 protein: CASSLDRVAKNIQYF. Written as DNA, the CDR3 is TGTGCCAGCAGCTTAGATCGAGTAGCCAAAAACATTCAGTACTTC.

The rearrangement joins TRBV25-1 to TRBJ2-3, with a possible D match to TRBD1 (6 bases). CDR1 and CDR2 from the germline V gene are MGHDK and SYGVNS. The CDR3 covers 16 residues. Trimming took 4 bases from V and 2 from J, leaving 16 bases between them. CDR3 coding DNA: TGTGCCAGCAGTGGGCGCCGGGACACCAACACAGATACGCAGTATTTT. This encodes CASSGRRDTNTDTQYF.

The chain couples TRBV3-1 (or the pseudogene TRBV3-2) to TRBJ1-5, with D possibly matching TRBD1 (5 bases). V was cut by 0 bases and J by 6 bases, with 6 bases left in between. CDR3 length: 13 amino acids. Per the germline V gene, CDR1 is LGHDT and CDR2 is YNNKEL (reference sequence). The CDR3 nucleotides are TGTGCCAGCAGCCAAGAAGGGGTTCAGCCCCAGCATTTT. Translating gives CASSQEGVQPQHF.

The chain uses TRBV6-6 and TRBJ1-4, with 8 positions matching TRBD1. The germline V gene has CDR1 MNHNY and CDR2 SVGAGI (reference sequence). With 4 bases clipped from V and 0 bases from J, the junction kept 4 bases outside the gene matches. This CDR3 region has 16 residues. The CDR3 spells CASSWDRLATNEKLFF. The CDR3 coding sequence is TGTGCCAGCAGTTGGGACAGGCTGGCAACTAATGAAAAACTGTTTTTT.

The sample holds one count of this clone. V and J are TRBV29-1 and TRBJ2-5; the D gene is possibly TRBD2 (5 bases). CDR1 is SQVTM, CDR2 ANQGSEA, per germline. The V end was cut by 6 bases, the J end by 4 bases, with 21 bases between. There are 15 residues in the CDR3. CDR3 loop: CSVSHRGRGAETQYF. The CDR3 nucleotides are TGCAGCGTCAGCCACAGAGGGCGCGGTGCAGAGACCCAGTACTTC.

The chain is built from TRBV29-1 and TRBJ1-1; 8 bases line up with TRBD1. V dropped 6 bases and J dropped 0; count of bases not matched to a gene: 3. From germline, CDR1 is SQVTM and CDR2 ANQGSEA. The CDR3 covers 13 residues. CDR3 sequence (DNA): TGCAGCGTAGAGGGACAGGTGAACACTGAAGCTTTCTTT. Translating gives CSVEGQVNTEAFF.

This clone showed up just once. The J gene is TRBJ2-7, the V gene TRBV27; D not resolved. The germline gives CDR1 MNHEY, CDR2 SMNVEV (reference sequence). V shed 5 bases and J shed 0 bases, with 11 bases lying between them. The CDR3 spans 14 residues. This chain's CDR3 is CASSPLPDSYEQYF. CDR3 DNA: TGTGCCAGCAGTCCCCTCCCAGACTCCTACGAGCAGTACTTC.

This chain joins TRBV27 and TRBJ2-2; the D gene is possibly TRBD1 (6 bases). Trimming removed 3 bases from V and 4 bases from J, with 12 bases in between. Per germline, CDR1 MNHEY and CDR2 SMNVEV (reference sequence). The CDR3 is 15 amino acids. This CDR3 reads CASSFLSRGTGELFF. CDR3 nucleotide sequence: TGTGCCAGCAGTTTCTTGAGCAGGGGCACCGGGGAGCTGTTTTTT.

V gene TRBV5-8 combines with J gene TRBJ2-2; 10 bases agree with TRBD2. The CDR3 has 15 amino acids. Germline CDR1 is SGHTS and CDR2 is YDEGEE. J lost 6 bases, V lost 1 base, and 3 bases had no gene match. For the CDR3, the DNA is TGTGCCAGCAGCTTGAGGCTAGCGGGAGCCGGGGAGCTGTTTTTT. It translates to CASSLRLAGAGELFF.

The chain's CDR3 is CASTGQDKYGYTF. The CDR3 DNA reads TGTGCCAGCACGGGACAGGATAAATATGGCTACACCTTC. The chain is built from TRBV6-5 and TRBJ1-2, with TRBD1 matching 8 bases. V shed 7 bases, J shed 5 bases, and the junction held 6 bases outside the gene matches. Germline V gene data show CDR1 as MNHEY and CDR2 as SVGAGI. The CDR3 has 13 amino acids.

V gene TRBV7-9 combines with J gene TRBJ2-7; a weak D match, TRBD1 (5 bases). The CDR3 length is 14 residues. Looked up from germline, CDR1 is SEHNR and CDR2 is FQNEAQ (reference sequence). V lost 6 bases to trimming and J lost 0 bases, with 12 bases between them. The CDR3 loop is CASRRDSSSYEQYV. In DNA, the CDR3 is TGTGCCAGCAGGCGTGACAGCAGCTCCTACGAGCAGTACGTC.

The chain carries TRBV27 and TRBJ1-4; a weak D match, TRBD1 (5 bases). The V and J ends lost 5 bases and 7 bases respectively, with 14 bases between them. Germline V CDR1 and CDR2: MNHEY, SMNVEV (reference sequence). This CDR3 is built from 14 residues. The CDR3 is CASSERAGGEKLFF. CDR3 nucleotide sequence: TGTGCCAGCAGTGAGAGGGCGGGGGGTGAAAAACTGTTTTTT.

The V gene is TRBV3-1 (or the pseudogene TRBV3-2), the J gene TRBJ2-5; TRBD1 might be the D (6 bases). V was pared by 2 bases and J by 0 bases, with 13 bases between. The CDR3 is 16 amino acids. Germline V gene lookup returns CDR1 LGHDT and CDR2 YNNKEL (reference sequence). This CDR3 is CASSQQTTGYQETQYF. The CDR3 nucleotides read TGTGCCAGCAGCCAACAAACGACAGGCTACCAAGAGACCCAGTACTTC.

The chain links TRBV30 to TRBJ1-1; D unclear. CDR1 is GTSNPN and CDR2 is SVGIG in the germline V gene (reference sequence). The CDR3 totals 11 residues. V lost 5 bases to trimming and J lost 5 bases, with 9 bases between them. Here the CDR3 DNA reads TGTGCCTGGGGCGGAGGGACTGAAGCTTTCTTT. Amino acids: CAWGGGTEAFF.

V and J are TRBV10-3 and TRBJ1-1; TRBD1 agrees at 9 bases. CDR1 ENHRY and CDR2 SYGVKD come from the germline V gene. The ends lost 6 bases at V and 3 bases at J; junction bases unmatched: 2. The CDR3 has 13 amino acids. CDR3 nucleotides: TGTGCCATCAGACGACAGGGGGACACTGAAGCTTTCTTT. Amino acid sequence: CAIRRQGDTEAFF.